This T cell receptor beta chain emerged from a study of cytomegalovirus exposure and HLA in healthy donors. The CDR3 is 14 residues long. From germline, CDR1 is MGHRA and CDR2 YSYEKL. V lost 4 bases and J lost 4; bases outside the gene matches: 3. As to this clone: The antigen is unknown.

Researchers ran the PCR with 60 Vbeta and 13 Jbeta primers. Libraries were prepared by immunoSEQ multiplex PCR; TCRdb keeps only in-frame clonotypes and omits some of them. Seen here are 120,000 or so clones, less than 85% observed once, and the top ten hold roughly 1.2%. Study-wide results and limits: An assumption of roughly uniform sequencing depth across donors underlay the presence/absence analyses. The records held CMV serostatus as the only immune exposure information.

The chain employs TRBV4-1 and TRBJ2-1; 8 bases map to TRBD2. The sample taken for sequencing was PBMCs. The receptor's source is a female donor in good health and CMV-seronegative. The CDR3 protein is CASSLPGGYNEQFF. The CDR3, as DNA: TGCGCCAGCAGCCTACCGGGGGGGTACAATGAGCAGTTCTTC.